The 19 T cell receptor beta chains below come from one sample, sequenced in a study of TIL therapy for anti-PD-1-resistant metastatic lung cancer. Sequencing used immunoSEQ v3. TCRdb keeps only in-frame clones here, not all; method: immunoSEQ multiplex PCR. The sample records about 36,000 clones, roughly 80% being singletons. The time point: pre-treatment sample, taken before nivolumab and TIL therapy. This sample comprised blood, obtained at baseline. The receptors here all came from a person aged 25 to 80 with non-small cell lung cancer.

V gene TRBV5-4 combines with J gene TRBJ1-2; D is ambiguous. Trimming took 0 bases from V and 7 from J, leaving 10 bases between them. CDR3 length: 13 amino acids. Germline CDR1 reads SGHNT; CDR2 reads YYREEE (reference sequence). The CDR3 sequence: CASSLALDLGYTF. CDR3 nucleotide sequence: TGTGCCAGCAGCTTGGCCTTGGACCTTGGCTACACCTTC.

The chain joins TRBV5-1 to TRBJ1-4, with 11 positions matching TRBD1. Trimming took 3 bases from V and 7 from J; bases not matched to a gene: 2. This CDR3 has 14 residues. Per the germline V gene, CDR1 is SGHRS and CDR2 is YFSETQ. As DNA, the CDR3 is TGCGCCAGCAGCTACGGACAGGGGGCTGAAAAACTGTTTTTT. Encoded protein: CASSYGQGAEKLFF.

The CDR3 region is CASSLLDRDTGELFF. The CDR3 DNA reads TGTGCCAGCAGCTTACTGGACAGGGACACCGGGGAGCTGTTTTTT. The gene calls are TRBV5-4 and TRBJ2-2, with 8 positions matching TRBD1. CDR3 length: 15 amino acids. Germline values: CDR1 SGHNT, CDR2 YYREEE (reference sequence). Germline trimming cut 2 bases from V and 3 bases from J; bases unmatched to any gene: 3.

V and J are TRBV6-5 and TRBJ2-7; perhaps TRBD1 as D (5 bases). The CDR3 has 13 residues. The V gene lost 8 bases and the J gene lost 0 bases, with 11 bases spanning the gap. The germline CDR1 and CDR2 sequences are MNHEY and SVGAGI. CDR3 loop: CASGSGASYEQYF. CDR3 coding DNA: TGTGCCAGCGGTAGTGGGGCCTCCTACGAGCAGTACTTC.

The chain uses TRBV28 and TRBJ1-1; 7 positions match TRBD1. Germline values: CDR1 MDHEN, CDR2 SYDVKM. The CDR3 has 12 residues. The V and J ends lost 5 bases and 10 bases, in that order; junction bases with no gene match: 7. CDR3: CASSAGGFGAFF. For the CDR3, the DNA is TGTGCCAGCAGTGCAGGGGGTTTCGGAGCTTTCTTT.

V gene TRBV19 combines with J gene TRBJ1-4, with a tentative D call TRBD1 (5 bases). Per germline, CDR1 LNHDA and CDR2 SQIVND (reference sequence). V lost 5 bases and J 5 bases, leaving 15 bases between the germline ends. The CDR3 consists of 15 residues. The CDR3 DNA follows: TGTGCCAGTAGTTATGGAGGGAAGGGGAATGAAAAACTGTTTTTT. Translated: CASSYGGKGNEKLFF. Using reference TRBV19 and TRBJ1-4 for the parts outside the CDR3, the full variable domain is DGGITQSPKYLFRKEGQNVTLSCEQNLNHDAMYWYRQDPGQGLRLIYYSQIVNDFQKGDIAEGYSVSREKKESFPLTVTSAQKNPTAFYLCASSYGGKGNEKLFFGSGTQLSVL.

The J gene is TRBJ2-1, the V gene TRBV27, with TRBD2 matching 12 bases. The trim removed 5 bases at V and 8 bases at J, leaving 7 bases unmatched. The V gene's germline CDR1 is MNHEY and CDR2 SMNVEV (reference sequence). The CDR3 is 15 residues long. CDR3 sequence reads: CASSASSGRAHEQFF. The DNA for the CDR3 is TGTGCCAGCAGTGCCTCTAGCGGGAGGGCCCATGAGCAGTTCTTC.

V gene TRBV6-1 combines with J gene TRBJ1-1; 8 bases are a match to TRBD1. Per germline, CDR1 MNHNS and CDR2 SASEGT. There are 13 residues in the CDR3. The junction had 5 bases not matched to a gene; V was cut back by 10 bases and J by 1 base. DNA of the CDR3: TGTGCCACGGGAGACAGGGGGAACACTGAAGCTTTCTTT. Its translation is CATGDRGNTEAFF.

CDR3 nucleotide sequence: TGTGCCAGCAGCCAACTTGGCGGCACTAATGAAAAACTGTTTTTT. Encoded protein: CASSQLGGTNEKLFF. The gene calls are TRBV14 and TRBJ1-4; no definite D call. CDR1 SGHDN and CDR2 FVKESK come from the germline V gene. V lost 2 bases, J lost 2 bases, and 9 bases lay in between. The length of the CDR3 is 15 residues.

The CDR3 loop reads CASSLVSILAKNIQYF. The CDR3 DNA reads as TGTGCCAGCAGCTTAGTAAGCATTCTAGCCAAAAACATTCAGTACTTC. The rearrangement links TRBV11-2 to TRBJ2-4, with unresolved D. The CDR3 has 16 residues. The V end lost 1 base, the J end lost 0 bases, and 10 bases lay between the germline ends. Germline loops: CDR1 SGHAT, CDR2 FQNNGV.

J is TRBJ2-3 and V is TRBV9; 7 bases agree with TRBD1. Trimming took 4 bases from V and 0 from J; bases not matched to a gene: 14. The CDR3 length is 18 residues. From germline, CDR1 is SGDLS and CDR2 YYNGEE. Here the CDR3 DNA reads TGTGCCAGCAGCCATCGACAGGGAGTAGGGTCTAGCACAGATACGCAGTATTTT. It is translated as CASSHRQGVGSSTDTQYF.

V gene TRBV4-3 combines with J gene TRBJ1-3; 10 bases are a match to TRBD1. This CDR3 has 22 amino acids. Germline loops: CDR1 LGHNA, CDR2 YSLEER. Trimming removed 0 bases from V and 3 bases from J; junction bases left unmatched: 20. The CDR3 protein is CASSQDSLRDRGYFLGGNTIYF. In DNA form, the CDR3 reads TGCGCCAGCAGCCAAGATAGCCTTCGGGACAGGGGATATTTTCTGGGTGGAAACACCATATATTTT.

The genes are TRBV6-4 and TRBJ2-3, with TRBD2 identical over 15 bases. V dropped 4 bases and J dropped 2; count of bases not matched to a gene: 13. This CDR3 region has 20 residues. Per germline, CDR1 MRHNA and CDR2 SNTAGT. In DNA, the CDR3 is TGTGCCAGCAGTGTCCGCATCGGGACTAGCGGGGGGCGTTACACAGATACGCAGTATTTT. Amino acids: CASSVRIGTSGGRYTDTQYF.

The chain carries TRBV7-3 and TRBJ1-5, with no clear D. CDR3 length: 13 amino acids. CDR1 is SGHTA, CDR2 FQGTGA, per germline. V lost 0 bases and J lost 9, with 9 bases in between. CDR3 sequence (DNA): TGTGCCAGCAGCTTAACGGCTGGCGGGCCCCAGCATTTT. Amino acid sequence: CASSLTAGGPQHF.

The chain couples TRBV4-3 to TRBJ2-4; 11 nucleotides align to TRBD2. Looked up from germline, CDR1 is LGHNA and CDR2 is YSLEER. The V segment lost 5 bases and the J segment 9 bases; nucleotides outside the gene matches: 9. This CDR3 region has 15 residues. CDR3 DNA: TGCGCCAGCAGCGGAACTAGCGGGAGCGGCGGCATTCAGTACTTC. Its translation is CASSGTSGSGGIQYF.

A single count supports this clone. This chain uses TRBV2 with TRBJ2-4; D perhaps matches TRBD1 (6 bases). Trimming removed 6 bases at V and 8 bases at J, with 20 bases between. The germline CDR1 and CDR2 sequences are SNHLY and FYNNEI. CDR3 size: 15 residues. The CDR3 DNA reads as TGTGCCAGCAGCCCTGAGACAGGATATTGGGACATTCAGTACTTC. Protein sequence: CASSPETGYWDIQYF.

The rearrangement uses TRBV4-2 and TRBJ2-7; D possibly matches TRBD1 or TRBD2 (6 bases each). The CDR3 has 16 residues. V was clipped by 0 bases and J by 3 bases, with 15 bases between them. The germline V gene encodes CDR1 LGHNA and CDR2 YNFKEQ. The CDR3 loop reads CASSQEGGRKDYEQYF. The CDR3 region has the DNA TGTGCCAGCAGCCAAGAAGGGGGGCGCAAGGACTACGAGCAGTACTTC.

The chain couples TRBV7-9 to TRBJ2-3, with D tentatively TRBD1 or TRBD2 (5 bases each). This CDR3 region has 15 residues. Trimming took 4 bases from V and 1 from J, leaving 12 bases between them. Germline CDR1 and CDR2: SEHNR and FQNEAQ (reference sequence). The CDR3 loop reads CASSWTGAGTDTQYF. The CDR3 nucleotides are TGTGCCAGCAGCTGGACCGGGGCAGGCACAGATACGCAGTATTTT.

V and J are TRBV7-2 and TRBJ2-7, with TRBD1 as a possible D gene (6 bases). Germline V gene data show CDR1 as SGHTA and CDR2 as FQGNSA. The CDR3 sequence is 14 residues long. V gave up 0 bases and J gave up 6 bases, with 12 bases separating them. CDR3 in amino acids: CASSLAPVTGEQYF. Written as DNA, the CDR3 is TGTGCCAGCAGCTTAGCGCCCGTGACAGGCGAGCAGTACTTC.